This paragraph covers one TCR beta chain sequence. Its antigen remains unidentified. TCRdb ran MiXCR on the 5' RACE reads and lists one entry per CDR3 protein. The data contain 150,000 to 200,000 distinct CDR3 sequences, roughly 23% of them seen just once; the ten biggest clones take up about 21%. The sample belongs to a study of T-cell memory formation after mild COVID-19. Study findings and constraints: Certain responding clones were present in pre-infection memory, suggesting participation of cross-reactive memory. For contracting clones, CD4+ ones sat mainly in CM and EM, CD8+ in EMRA.

There are 16 residues in the CDR3. Germline CDR1 SGHRS, CDR2 YFSETQ. J gave up 5 bases and V 5 bases, and 14 bases lay outside the gene matches. The source material was PBMCs or a T cell subset sorted from them (not recorded which). The chain joins TRBV5-1 to TRBJ2-7, with TRBD1 matching over 9 bases. This clonotype originated in an adult woman who had mild COVID-19 (a few samples of this study predate the infection). Cell type and time point are not known. The CDR3 DNA reads as TGCGCCAGCAGTTATAGGCCCGGGACAGGGCAAGACGAGCAGTACTTC. Its protein product is CASSYRPGTGQDEQYF.